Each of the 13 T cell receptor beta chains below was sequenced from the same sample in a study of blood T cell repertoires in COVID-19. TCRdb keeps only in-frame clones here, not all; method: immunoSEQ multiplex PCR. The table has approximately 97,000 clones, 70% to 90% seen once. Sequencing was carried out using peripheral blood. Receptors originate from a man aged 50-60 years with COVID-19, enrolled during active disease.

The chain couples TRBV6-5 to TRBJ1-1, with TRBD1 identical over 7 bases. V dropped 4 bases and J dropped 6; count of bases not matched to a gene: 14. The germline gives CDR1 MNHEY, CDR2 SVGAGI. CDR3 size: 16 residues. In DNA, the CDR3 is TGTGCCAGCAGTTGGAATTCGGGACAGATTAACCCTGAAGCTTTCTTT. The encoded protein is CASSWNSGQINPEAFF.

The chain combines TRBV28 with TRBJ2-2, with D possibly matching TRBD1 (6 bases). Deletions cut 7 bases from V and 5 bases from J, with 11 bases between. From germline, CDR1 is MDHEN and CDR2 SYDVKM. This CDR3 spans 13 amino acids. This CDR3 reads CASTLGATGELFF. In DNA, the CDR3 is TGTGCCAGCACTTTGGGGGCTACCGGGGAGCTGTTTTTT.

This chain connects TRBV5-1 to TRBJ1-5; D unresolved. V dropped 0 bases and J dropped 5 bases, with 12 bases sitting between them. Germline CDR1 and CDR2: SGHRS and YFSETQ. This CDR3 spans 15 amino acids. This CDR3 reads CASSLDPKLDQPQHF. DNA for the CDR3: TGCGCCAGCAGCTTGGATCCCAAACTGGATCAGCCCCAGCATTTT.

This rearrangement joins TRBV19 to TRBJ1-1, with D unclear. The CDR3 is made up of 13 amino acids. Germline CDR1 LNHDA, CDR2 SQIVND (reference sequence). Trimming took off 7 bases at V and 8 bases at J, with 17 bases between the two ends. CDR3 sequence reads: CASMVRIIQEAFF. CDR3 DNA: TGTGCCAGTATGGTCAGGATAATCCAAGAAGCTTTCTTT.

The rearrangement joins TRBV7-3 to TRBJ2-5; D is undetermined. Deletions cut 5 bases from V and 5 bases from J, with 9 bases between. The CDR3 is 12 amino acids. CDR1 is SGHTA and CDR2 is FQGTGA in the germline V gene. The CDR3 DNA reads TGTGCCAGCAGCCCAGGATGGGAGACCCAGTACTTC. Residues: CASSPGWETQYF. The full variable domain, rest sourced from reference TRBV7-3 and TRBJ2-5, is GAGVSQTPSNKVTEKGKYVELRCDPISGHTALYWYRQSLGQGPEFLIYFQGTGAADDSGLPNDRFFAVRPEGSVSTLKIQRTERGDSAVYLCASSPGWETQYFGPGTRLLVL.

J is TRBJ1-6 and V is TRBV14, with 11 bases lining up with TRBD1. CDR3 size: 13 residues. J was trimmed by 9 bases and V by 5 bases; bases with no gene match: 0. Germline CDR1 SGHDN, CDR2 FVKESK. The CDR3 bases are TGTGCCAGCAGCGGACAGGGGGCTTCACCCCTCCACTTT. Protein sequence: CASSGQGASPLHF.

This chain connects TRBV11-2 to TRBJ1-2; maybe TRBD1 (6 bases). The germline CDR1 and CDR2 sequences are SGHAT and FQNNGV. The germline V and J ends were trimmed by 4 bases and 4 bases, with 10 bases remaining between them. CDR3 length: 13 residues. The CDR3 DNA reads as TGTGCCAGCAGCTCCCAACAGGGCTATGGCTACACCTTC. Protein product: CASSSQQGYGYTF.

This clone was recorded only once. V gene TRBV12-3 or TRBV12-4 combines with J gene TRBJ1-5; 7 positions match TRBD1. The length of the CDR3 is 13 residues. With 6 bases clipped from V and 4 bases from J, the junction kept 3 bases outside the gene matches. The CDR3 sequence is CASSQQGNQPQHF. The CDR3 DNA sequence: TGTGCCAGCAGCCAACAGGGGAATCAGCCCCAGCATTTT.

CDR3 bases: TGTGCCAGCAGCCAAGAACAGGTTGCCCTCTATGGCTACACCTTC. Translated, it gives CASSQEQVALYGYTF. V and J are TRBV4-2 and TRBJ1-2; D may be TRBD1 (5 bases). The CDR3 loop spans 15 amino acids. Between the trimmed V and J ends, which lost 0 bases and 4 bases, there was a span of 12 bases. Germline CDR1 is LGHNA and CDR2 is YNFKEQ.

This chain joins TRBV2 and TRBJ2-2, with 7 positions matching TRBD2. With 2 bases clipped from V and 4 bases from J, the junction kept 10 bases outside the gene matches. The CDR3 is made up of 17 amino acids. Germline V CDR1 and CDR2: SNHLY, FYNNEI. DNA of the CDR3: TGTGCCAGCAGTGAATATGGGGGGGTCGGAGGCACCGGGGAGCTGTTTTTT. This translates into CASSEYGGVGGTGELFF.

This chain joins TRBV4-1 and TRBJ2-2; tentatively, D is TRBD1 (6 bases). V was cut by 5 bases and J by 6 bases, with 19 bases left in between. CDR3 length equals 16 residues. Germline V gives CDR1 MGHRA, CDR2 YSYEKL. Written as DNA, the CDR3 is TGCGCCAGCAGCATCCTACTTAAGGGGGTGGCCGGGGAGCTGTTTTTT. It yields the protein CASSILLKGVAGELFF.

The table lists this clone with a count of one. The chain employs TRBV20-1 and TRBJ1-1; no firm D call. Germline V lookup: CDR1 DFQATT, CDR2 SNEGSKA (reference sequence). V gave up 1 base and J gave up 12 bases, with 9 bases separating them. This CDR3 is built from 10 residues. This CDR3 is CSARARDSFF. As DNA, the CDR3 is TGCAGTGCTAGAGCCCGGGATTCTTTCTTT.

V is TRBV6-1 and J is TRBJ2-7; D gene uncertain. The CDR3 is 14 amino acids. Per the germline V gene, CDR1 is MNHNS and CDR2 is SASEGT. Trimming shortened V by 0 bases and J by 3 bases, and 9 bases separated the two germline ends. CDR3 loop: CASSEAGRIYEQYF. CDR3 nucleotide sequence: TGTGCCAGCAGTGAAGCTGGCAGGATCTACGAGCAGTACTTC.